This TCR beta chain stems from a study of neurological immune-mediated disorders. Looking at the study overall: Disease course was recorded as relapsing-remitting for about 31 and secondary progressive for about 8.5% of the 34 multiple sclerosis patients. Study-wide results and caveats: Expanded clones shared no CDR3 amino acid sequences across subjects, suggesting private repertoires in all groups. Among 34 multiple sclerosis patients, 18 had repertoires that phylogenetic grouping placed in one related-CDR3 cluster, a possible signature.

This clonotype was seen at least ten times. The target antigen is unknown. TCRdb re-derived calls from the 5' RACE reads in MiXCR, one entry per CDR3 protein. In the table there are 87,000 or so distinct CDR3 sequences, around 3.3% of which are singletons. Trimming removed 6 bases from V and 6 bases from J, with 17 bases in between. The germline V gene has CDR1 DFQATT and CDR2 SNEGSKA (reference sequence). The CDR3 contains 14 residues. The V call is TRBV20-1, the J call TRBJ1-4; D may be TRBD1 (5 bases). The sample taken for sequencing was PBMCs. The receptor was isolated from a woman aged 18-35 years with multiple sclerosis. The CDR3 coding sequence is TGCAGTGCCCTGGAACACAGGCGTCATGAAAAACTGTTTTTT. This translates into CSALEHRRHEKLFF.